This T cell receptor (beta chain) is from a study of control samples from healthy donors and cancer patients. Germline loops: CDR1 LNHDA, CDR2 SQIVND (reference sequence). CDR3 size: 15 residues. V shed 5 bases and J shed 3 bases, with 16 bases lying between them. Data came from immunoSEQ multiplex PCR; TCRdb stores just in-frame clones and leaves some out. The data show tens of thousands of clones, with approximately 89% seen just once and over 4.5% held by the top ten. The TCR sequence derives from a man aged 55-75 years with colorectal cancer. The sample was PBMCs. V and J are TRBV19 and TRBJ1-2; possibly TRBD1 for D (5 bases). CDR3: CASSVGDGPYYGYTF. The CDR3 region has the DNA TGTGCCAGTAGTGTCGGGGACGGACCTTACTATGGCTACACCTTC.